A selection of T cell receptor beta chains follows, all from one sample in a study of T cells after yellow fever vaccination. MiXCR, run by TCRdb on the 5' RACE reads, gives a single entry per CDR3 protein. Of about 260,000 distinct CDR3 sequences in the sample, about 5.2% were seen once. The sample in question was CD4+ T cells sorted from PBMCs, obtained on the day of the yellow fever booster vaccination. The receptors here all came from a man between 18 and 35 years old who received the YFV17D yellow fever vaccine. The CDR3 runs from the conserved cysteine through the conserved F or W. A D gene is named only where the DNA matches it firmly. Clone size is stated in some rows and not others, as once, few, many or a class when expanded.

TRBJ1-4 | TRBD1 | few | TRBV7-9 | TGTGCCAGCAGCCCGGGGACAGGGACTGAAAAACTGTTTTTT | CASSPGTGTEKLFF
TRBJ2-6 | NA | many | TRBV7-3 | TGTGCCAGCAGCTTAGTCGCAACAGGGTTCTCTGGGGCCAACGTCCTGACTTTC | CASSLVATGFSGANVLTF
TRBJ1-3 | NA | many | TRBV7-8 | TGTGCCAGCAGCCCCAGACAGGCAAACACCATATATTTT | CASSPRQANTIYF
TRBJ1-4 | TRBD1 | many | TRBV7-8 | TGTGCCAGCAGCTTAGCCAGGGGGCTGGGTGAAAAACTGTTTTTT | CASSLARGLGEKLFF
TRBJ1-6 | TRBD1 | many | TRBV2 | TGTGCCAGCAGTGGACAGGGGTCTTCACCCCTCCACTTT | CASSGQGSSPLHF
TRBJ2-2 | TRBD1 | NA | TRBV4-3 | TGCGCCAGCAGCCATTCCGGGACAGGGTCCGGGGAGCTGTTTTTT | CASSHSGTGSGELFF
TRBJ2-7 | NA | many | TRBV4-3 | TGCGCCAGCAGCCAAGTGGTGGGGTCCTACGAGCAGTACTTC | CASSQVVGSYEQYF
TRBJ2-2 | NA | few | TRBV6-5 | TGTGCCAGCAGCTCCGGGACCTCCACCACCGGGGAGCTGTTTTTT | CASSSGTSTTGELFF
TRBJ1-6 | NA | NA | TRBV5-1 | TGCGCCAGCAGCTTGGTCCAAAGCTCCTATAATTCACCCCTCCACTTT | CASSLVQSSYNSPLHF
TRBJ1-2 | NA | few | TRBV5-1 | TGCGCCAGCAGCCCGACCGGACCATTCGGCTATGGCTACACCTTC | CASSPTGPFGYGYTF
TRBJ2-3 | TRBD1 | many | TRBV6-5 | TGTGCCAGCATGAGGGGGCTTGGCACAGATACGCAGTATTTT | CASMRGLGTDTQYF
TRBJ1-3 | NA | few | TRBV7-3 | TGTGCCAGCAGCCCCCAGGGGGGAAACACCATATATTTT | CASSPQGGNTIYF
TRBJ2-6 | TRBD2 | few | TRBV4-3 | TGCGCCAGCAGCCGGCCGGCGGGGGTCGACGTCCTCTCTGGGGCCAACGTCCTGACTTTC | CASSRPAGVDVLSGANVLTF
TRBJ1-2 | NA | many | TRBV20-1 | TGCAGTGCGGCACGGGGCGCGGGGAGCTACACCTTC | CSAARGAGSYTF
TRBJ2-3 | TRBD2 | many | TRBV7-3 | TGTGCCAGCAGCAGATATAGCGGGGGGCCCGAGGATACGCAGTATTTT | CASSRYSGGPEDTQYF
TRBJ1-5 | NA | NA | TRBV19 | TGTGCCACCACACCCGCCAGGGCAGTTAGCAATCAGCCCCAGCATTTT | CATTPARAVSNQPQHF
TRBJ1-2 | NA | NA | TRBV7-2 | TGTGCCAGCAGCTTAGCGCCGAGAGTTGGTGGCTACACCTTC | CASSLAPRVGGYTF
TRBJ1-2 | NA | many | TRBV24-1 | TGTGCCACTCAGACCAACGGGGCCTTGGATGGCTACACCTTC | CATQTNGALDGYTF
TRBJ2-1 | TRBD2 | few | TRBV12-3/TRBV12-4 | TGTGCCAGCAGGCACGGGGGGGCAGGGGCAATGTCGGAGCAGTTCTTC | CASRHGGAGAMSEQFF
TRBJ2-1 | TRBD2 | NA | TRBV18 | TGTGCCAGCTACCCGGGGGGATACAATGAGCAGTTCTTC | CASYPGGYNEQFF
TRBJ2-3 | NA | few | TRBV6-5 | TGTGCCAGCAGGGACGGAGGGGGCGATACGCAGTATTTT | CASRDGGGDTQYF
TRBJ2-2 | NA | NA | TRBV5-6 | TGTGCCAGCGGGATCATAGGGACGGTACTCACCGGGGAGCTGTTTTTT | CASGIIGTVLTGELFF
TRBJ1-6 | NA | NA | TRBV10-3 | TGTGCCGCCTCTACACCTTACGGGAATTCACCCCTCCACTTT | CAASTPYGNSPLHF
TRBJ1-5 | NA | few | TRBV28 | TGTGCCAGCAGCCCCCCTAGGGTAGGGCAGCCCCAGCATTTT | CASSPPRVGQPQHF
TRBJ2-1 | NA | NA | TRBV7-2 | TGTGCCAGCAGCTTAGTTATACAGGGTGGTGAGCAGTTCTTC | CASSLVIQGGEQFF
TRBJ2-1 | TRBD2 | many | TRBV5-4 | TGTGCCAGCAGCAACCCTAGCGGGGCTACCAATGAGCAGTTCTTC | CASSNPSGATNEQFF
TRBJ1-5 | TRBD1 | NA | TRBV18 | TGTGCCAGCCCACCAGGGGGATCGAATCAGCCCCAGCATTTT | CASPPGGSNQPQHF
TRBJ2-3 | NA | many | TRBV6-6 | TGTGCCAGCACTAAACTGGATACGCAGTATTTT | CASTKLDTQYF
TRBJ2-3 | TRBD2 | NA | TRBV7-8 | TGTGCCAGCAGGGTTAGCGGGGCCACAGATACGCAGTATTTT | CASRVSGATDTQYF
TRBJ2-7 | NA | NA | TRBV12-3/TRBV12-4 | TGTGCCAGCAGCACCGGGACAAACTACGAGCAGTACTTC | CASSTGTNYEQYF
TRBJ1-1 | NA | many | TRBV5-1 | TGCGCCAGCAGCTTGGCCGGGGGCGGGTTCTGGAACACTGAAGCTTTCTTT | CASSLAGGGFWNTEAFF
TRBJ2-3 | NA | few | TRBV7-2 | TGTGCCAGCAGCTTCCCCTCCCTGAGGGGGGGGGTTAAGGGGGCAGATACGCAGTATTTT | CASSFPSLRGGVKGADTQYF
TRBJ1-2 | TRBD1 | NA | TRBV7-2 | TGTGCCAGCAGCCCGGGACAGGCATACTATGGCTACACCTTC | CASSPGQAYYGYTF
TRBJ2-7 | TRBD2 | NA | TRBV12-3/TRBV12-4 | TGTGCCAGCAGATCAGCCGGGACTACCTACGAGCAGTACTTC | CASRSAGTTYEQYF
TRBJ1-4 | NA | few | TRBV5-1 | TGCGCCAGCAGCTTGGCCAACGGGGAAAAACTGTTTTTT | CASSLANGEKLFF
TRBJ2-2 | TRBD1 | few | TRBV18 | TGTGCCAGCTCACCACTCACCGGGACAGGGACGGGCACCGGGGAGCTGTTTTTT | CASSPLTGTGTGTGELFF
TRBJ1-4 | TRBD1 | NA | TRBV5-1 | TGCGCCAGCAGCTCCGGACAGGTGGGAAAACTGTTTTTT | CASSSGQVGKLFF